The clone carrying this T cell receptor (beta chain) is medium-sized within its sample. One entry per CDR3 protein results from TCRdb running MiXCR on the 5' RACE reads. Of 50,000 to 75,000 distinct CDR3 sequences listed, about 20% were seen once; the top ten hold 2.5% to 3%. The CDR3 extends over 12 amino acids. V lost 5 bases and J lost 10, with 9 bases in between. The germline V gene encodes CDR1 SGHTA and CDR2 FQGNSA. The sequencing input was memory CD4+ T cells sorted from a lymph node. Sample subset: memory CD4+ T cells, CD4+CD45RO+CD25-. The chain combines TRBV7-2 with TRBJ1-6; unclear D gene. The source of this sequence is a female donor with breast cancer. CDR3 DNA sequence: TGTGCCAGCAGCACCCCGTTGTCACCCCTCCACTTT. The encoded protein is CASSTPLSPLHF.